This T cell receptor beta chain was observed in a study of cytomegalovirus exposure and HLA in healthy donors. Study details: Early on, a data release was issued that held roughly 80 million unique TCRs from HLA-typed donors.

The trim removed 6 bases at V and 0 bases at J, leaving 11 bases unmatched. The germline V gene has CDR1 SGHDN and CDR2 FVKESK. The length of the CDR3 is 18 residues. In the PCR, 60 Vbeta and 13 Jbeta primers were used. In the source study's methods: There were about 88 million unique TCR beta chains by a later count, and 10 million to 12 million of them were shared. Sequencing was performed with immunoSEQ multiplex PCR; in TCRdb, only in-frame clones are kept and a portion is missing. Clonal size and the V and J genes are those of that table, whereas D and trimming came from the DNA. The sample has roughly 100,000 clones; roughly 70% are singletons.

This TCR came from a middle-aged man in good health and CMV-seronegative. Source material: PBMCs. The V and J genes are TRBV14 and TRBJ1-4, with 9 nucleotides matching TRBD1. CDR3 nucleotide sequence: TGTGCCAGCAGTCCGGGACAGGGCTCTTTTGCAACTAATGAAAAACTGTTTTTT. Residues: CASSPGQGSFATNEKLFF.